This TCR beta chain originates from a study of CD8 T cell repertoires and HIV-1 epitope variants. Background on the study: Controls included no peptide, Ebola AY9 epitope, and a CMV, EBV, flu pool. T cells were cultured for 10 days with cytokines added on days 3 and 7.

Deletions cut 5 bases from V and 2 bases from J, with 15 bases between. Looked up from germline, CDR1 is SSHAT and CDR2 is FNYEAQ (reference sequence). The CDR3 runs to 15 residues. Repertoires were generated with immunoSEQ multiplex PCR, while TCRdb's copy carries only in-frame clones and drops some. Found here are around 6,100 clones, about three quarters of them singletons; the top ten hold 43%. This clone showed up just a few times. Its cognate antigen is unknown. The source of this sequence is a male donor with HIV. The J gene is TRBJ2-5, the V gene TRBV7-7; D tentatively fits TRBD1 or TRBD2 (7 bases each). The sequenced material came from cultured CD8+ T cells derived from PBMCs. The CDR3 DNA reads TGTGCCAGCAGCCAGGGGGGGGCTGTACAAGAGACCCAGTACTTC. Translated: CASSQGGAVQETQYF.